This T cell receptor beta chain was profiled in a study of T cell repertoires and HLA-DP antigens. Negative selection yielded untouched CD4+ T cells of average about 98% purity. Deep-resolution sequencing targeted approximately 220,000 T cell genomes in pre-culture CD4+ samples. Profiled with immunoSEQ multiplex PCR; TCRdb holds only in-frame clones, not every one. The repertoire holds some 120,000 clones, with about 92% as singletons. Germline trimming cut 5 bases from V and 4 bases from J; bases unmatched to any gene: 6. CDR3 length equals 15 residues. The V gene's germline CDR1 is SGHAT and CDR2 FQNNGV. Concerning this clone: Its cognate antigen is unknown.

This clonotype was sampled from a woman younger than 30 in good health and CMV-seronegative. The sequenced sample was CD4+ T cells from PBMCs. The chain carries TRBV11-2 and TRBJ2-2, with 8 positions matching TRBD1. CDR3 DNA sequence: TGTGCCAGCAGCCCAGTGACAGGGGTCACCGGGGAGCTGTTTTTT. Protein: CASSPVTGVTGELFF.